The rows below give T cell receptor beta chains drawn from one sample of a study of blood T cells in healthy people across ages. A single record per CDR3 protein comes from TCRdb applying MiXCR to the 5' RACE reads. In the table there are about 670,000 distinct CDR3 sequences, over 40% of which are singletons. The sample comprised blood. Receptor source: a woman aged 80 or over in good health. The CDR3 runs from the conserved cysteine through the conserved F or W. The D gene is left open where the match is weak. A row's size may be missing; if present it is once, few, many or a size class.

V gene,D gene,J gene,clone size,CDR3 DNA,CDR3 protein
TRBV9,TRBD1,TRBJ1-6,-,TGTGCCAGCAGCGAGGGGAGGGGGCACTCACCCCTCCACTTT,CASSEGRGHSPLHF
TRBV9,-,TRBJ2-3,many,TGTGCCAGCGCCCTGGGGCTTAGCACAGATACGCAGTATTTT,CASALGLSTDTQYF
TRBV12-3/TRBV12-4,-,TRBJ1-4,-,TGTGCCAGCAGTCCCCGACTGAGTAATGAAAAACTGTTTTTT,CASSPRLSNEKLFF
TRBV7-9,-,TRBJ1-1,-,TGTGCCAGCAGCGCAAGTTTGAACACTGAAGCTTTCTTT,CASSASLNTEAFF
TRBV12-3/TRBV12-4,-,TRBJ1-2,-,TGTGCCAGCAGTTTAGGGGTCAGCCCCTATGGCTACACCTTC,CASSLGVSPYGYTF
TRBV7-2,TRBD1,TRBJ2-1,-,TGTGCCAGCAGGGCCGGGACAGGTTACTACAATGAGCAGTTCTTC,CASRAGTGYYNEQFF
TRBV30,-,TRBJ2-1,-,TGTGCCTGGACCTTCCAGTACAATGAGCAGTTCTTC,CAWTFQYNEQFF
TRBV11-2,-,TRBJ2-3,-,TGTGCCAGCAGCTCGAACCAAGATACGCAGTATTTT,CASSSNQDTQYF
TRBV5-1,TRBD2,TRBJ2-1,-,TGCGCCAACAGCTTGTTTCTAGCGGACAATGAGCAGTTCTTC,CANSLFLADNEQFF
TRBV5-1,TRBD1,TRBJ2-2,-,TGCGCCAGCAGTAGAGCGGTCGGGACAGGGAGGTCCGGGGAGCTGTTTTTT,CASSRAVGTGRSGELFF
TRBV25-1,-,TRBJ2-5,many,TGTGCCAGCAGTGACCCCCGACGGGACCAAGAGACCCAGTACTTC,CASSDPRRDQETQYF
TRBV20-1,-,TRBJ2-1,many,TGCAGTGCTCTGGCCCCCACGAAAACTGAGCAGTTCTTC,CSALAPTKTEQFF
TRBV9,TRBD1,TRBJ1-1,few,TGTGCCAGCAGCAAAAGACAGGGTGGGACTGAAGCTTTCTTT,CASSKRQGGTEAFF
TRBV20-1,-,TRBJ1-2,-,TGCAGTGCTTCCCTCAGGCAGGGTGGCTATGGCTACACCTTC,CSASLRQGGYGYTF